This entry is about one TCR beta chain. Its antigen is not identified. TCR beta CDR3 regions were amplified from RNA transcripts. HTBI primers were the set used in a first-round RT-PCR of the TCR CDR3. TCRdb analysed the multiplex PCR reads with MiXCR anew, one entry per CDR3 protein. The table records about 530,000 distinct CDR3 sequences, roughly 15% of them present only once. The data are from a study of T cells in Graves' hyperthyroidism and ophthalmopathy. Whole-study results and caveats: Ophthalmopathy onset followed model prediction by a median approximately 6.2 months. Blood also showed most of the thyroid clonotypes that were expanded above 0.001.

Trimming took 2 bases from V and 4 from J, leaving 16 bases between them. Germline V lookup: CDR1 GTSNPN, CDR2 SVGIG (reference sequence). There are 15 residues in the CDR3. V is TRBV30 and J is TRBJ2-3; the D is unclear. The receptor was derived from a woman under 30 with Graves' ophthalmopathy. Sequencing used blood. The CDR3, as DNA: TGTGCCTGGAGTCTTGAAAAGGGTTCGGCAGATACGCAGTATTTT. It codes for CAWSLEKGSADTQYF.